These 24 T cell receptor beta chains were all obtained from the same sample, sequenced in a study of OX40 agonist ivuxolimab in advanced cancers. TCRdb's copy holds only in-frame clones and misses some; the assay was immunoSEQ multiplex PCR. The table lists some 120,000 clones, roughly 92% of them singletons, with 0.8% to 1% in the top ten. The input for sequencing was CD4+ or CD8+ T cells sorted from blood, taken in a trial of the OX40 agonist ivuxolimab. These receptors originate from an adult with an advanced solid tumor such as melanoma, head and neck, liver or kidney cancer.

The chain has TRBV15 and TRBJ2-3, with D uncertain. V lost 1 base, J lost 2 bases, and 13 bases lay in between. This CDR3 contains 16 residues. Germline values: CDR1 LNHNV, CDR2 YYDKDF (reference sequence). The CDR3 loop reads CATSRVGQPTTDTQYF. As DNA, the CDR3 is TGTGCCACCAGCAGAGTCGGGCAGCCTACCACAGATACGCAGTATTTT.

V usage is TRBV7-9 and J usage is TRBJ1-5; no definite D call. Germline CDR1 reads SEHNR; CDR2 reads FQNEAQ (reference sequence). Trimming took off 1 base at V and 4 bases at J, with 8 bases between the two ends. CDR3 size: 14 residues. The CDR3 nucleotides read TGTGCCAGCAGCTTAGAGAAACAGAATCAGCCCCAGCATTTT. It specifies CASSLEKQNQPQHF.

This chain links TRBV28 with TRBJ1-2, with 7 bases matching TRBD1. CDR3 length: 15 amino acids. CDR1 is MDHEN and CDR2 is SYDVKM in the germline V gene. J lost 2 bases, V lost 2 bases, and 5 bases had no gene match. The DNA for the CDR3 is TGTGCCAGCAGTTTACGGAACAGGGGAAACTATGGCTACACCTTC. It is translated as CASSLRNRGNYGYTF.

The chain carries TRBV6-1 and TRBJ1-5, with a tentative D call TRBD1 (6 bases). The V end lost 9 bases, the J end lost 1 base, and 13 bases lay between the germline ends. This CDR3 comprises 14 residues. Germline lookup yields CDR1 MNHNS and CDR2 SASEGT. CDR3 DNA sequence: TGTGCCAGTTGGGGGGCGTCGAGCAATCAGCCCCAGCATTTT. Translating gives CASWGASSNQPQHF.

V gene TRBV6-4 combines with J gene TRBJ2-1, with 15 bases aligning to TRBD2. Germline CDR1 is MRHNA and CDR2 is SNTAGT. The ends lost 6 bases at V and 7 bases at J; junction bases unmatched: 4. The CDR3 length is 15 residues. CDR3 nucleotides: TGTGCCAGCAGCGGGGGACTAGCGGGAGGAAATGAGCAGTTCTTC. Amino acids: CASSGGLAGGNEQFF.

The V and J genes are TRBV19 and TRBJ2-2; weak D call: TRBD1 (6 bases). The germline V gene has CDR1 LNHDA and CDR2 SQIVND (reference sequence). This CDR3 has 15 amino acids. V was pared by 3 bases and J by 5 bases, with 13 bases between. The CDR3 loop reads CASSIVRGSTGELFF. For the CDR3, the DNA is TGTGCCAGTAGTATTGTCAGGGGATCAACCGGGGAGCTGTTTTTT. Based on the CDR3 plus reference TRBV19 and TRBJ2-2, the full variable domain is DGGITQSPKYLFRKEGQNVTLSCEQNLNHDAMYWYRQDPGQGLRLIYYSQIVNDFQKGDIAEGYSVSREKKESFPLTVTSAQKNPTAFYLCASSIVRGSTGELFFGEGSRLTVL.

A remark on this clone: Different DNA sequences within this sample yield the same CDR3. In DNA form, the CDR3 reads TGTGCCAGCTCGCCAGGTATCCAAGAGACCCAGTACTTC. Its protein product is CASSPGIQETQYF. The chain employs TRBV18 and TRBJ2-5; D is unclear. The germline V gene has CDR1 KGHSH and CDR2 LQKENI. V was clipped by 6 bases and J by 1 base, with 9 bases between them. This CDR3 contains 13 residues.

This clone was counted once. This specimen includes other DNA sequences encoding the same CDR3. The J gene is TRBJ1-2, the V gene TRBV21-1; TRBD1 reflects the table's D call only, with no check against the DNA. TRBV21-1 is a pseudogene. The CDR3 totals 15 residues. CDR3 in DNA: TGTGCCAGCAGCAAAGGTCCGCAGGGGCCCTATGGCTACACCTTC. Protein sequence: CASSKGPQGPYGYTF.

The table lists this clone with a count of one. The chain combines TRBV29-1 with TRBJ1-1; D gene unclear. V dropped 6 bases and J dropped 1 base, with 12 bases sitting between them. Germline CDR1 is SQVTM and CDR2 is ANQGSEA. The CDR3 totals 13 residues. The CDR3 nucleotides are TGCAGCGTAGAACGGACGGGGAACACTGAAGCTTTCTTT. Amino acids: CSVERTGNTEAFF.

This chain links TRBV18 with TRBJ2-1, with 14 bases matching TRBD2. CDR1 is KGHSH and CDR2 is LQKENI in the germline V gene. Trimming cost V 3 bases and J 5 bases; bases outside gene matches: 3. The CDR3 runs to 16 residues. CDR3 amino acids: CASSPGTSGSNNEQFF. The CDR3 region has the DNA TGTGCCAGCTCACCCGGGACTAGCGGGAGTAACAATGAGCAGTTCTTC.

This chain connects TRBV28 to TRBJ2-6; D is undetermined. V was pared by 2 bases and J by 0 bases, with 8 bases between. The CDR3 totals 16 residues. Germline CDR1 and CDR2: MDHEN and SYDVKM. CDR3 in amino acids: CASSLNPVSGANVLTF. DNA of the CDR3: TGTGCCAGCAGTTTAAATCCGGTCTCTGGGGCCAACGTCCTGACTTTC.

Here the CDR3 reads CASSSGTDGTGELFF. The DNA for the CDR3 is TGTGCCAGCAGCTCCGGGACAGACGGCACCGGGGAGCTGTTTTTT. V gene TRBV7-3 combines with J gene TRBJ2-2; 7 bases match TRBD1. The CDR3 extends over 15 amino acids. Trimming cost V 4 bases and J 4 bases; bases outside gene matches: 6. Germline V gives CDR1 SGHTA, CDR2 FQGTGA.

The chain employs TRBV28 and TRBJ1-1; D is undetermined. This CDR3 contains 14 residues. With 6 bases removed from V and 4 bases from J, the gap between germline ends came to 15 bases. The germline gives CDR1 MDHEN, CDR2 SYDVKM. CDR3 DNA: TGTGCCAGCAGCCGCGAAGACACACGCACTGAAGCTTTCTTT. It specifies CASSREDTRTEAFF.

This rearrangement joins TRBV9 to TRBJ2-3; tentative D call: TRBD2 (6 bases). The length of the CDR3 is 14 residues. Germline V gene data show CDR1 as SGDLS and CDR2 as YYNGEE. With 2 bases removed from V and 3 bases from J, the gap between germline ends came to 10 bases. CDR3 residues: CASSVSGTTDTQYF. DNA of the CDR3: TGTGCCAGCAGCGTTTCCGGGACTACAGATACGCAGTATTTT.

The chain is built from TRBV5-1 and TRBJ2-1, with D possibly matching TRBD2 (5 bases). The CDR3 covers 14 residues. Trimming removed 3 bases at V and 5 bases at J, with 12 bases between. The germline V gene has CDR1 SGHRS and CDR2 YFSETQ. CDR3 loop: CASSSQTKNNEQFF. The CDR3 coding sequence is TGCGCCAGCAGCTCGCAGACTAAAAACAATGAGCAGTTCTTC.

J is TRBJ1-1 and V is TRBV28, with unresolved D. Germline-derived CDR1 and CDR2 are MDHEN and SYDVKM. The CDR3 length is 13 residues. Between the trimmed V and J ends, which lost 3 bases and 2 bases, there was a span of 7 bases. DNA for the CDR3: TGTGCCAGCAGTTTGAACCCAAACACTGAAGCTTTCTTT. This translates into CASSLNPNTEAFF.

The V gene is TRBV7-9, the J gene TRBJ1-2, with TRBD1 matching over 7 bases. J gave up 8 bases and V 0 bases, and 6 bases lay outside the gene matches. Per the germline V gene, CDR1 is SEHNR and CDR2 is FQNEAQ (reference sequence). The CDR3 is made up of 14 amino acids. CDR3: CASSLAGGAVGYTF. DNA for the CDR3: TGTGCCAGCAGCTTAGCAGGGGGCGCCGTCGGCTACACCTTC.

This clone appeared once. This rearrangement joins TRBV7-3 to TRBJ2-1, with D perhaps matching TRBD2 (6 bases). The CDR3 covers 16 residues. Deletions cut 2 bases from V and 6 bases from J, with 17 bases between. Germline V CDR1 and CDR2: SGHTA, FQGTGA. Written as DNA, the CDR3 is TGTGCCAGCAGCTTAGGGGGGACCCTACTTACCAATGAGCAGTTCTTC. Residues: CASSLGGTLLTNEQFF.

The CDR3 DNA follows: TGTGCCACCAGCACCCCAAGTGCAACTAATGAAAAACTGTTTTTT. Amino acid sequence: CATSTPSATNEKLFF. This rearrangement joins TRBV15 to TRBJ1-4; D unclear. V was trimmed by 4 bases and J by 0 bases, leaving 9 bases between them. The CDR3 has 15 residues. Germline V gives CDR1 LNHNV, CDR2 YYDKDF (reference sequence). Looking up the rest from reference TRBV15 and TRBJ1-4 gives the full variable domain: DAMVIQNPRYQVTQFGKPVTLSCSQTLNHNVMYWYQQKSSQAPKLLFHYYDKDFNNEADTPDNFQSRRPNTSFCFLDIRSPGLGDTAMYLCATSTPSATNEKLFFGSGTQLSVL.

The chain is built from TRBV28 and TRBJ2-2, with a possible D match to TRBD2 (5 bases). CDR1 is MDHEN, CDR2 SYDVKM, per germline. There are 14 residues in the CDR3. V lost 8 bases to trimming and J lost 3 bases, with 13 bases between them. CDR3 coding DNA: TGTGCCAGCGGCCTGGAGGTTTACACCGGGGAGCTGTTTTTT. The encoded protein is CASGLEVYTGELFF.

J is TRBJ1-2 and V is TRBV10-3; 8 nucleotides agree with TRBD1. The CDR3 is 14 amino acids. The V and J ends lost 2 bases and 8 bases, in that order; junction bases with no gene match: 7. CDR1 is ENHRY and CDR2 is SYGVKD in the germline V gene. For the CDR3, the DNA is TGTGCCATCAGTGAGAGTCAGGGGGCTGAAGGCTACACCTTC. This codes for CAISESQGAEGYTF.

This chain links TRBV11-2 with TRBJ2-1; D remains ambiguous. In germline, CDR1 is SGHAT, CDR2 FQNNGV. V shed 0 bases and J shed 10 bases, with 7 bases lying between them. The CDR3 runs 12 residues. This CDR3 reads CASSLDIREQFF. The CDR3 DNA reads TGTGCCAGCAGCTTAGACATCAGGGAGCAGTTCTTC.

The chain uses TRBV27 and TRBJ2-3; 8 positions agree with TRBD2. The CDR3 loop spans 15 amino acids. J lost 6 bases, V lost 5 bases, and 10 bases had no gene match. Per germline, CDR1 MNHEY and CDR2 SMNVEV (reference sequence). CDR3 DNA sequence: TGTGCCAGCAGTCTGGTGGGACTAGGACGTGATACGCAGTATTTT. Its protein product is CASSLVGLGRDTQYF.

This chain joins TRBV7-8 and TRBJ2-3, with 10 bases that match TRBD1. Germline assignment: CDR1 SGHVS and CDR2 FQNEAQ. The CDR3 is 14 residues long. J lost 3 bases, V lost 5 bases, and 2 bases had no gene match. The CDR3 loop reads CASSPDRGTDTQYF. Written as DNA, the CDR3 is TGTGCCAGCAGCCCGGACAGGGGGACAGATACGCAGTATTTT.